Shown below are 31 T cell receptor beta chains from a single sample sequenced in a study of T-cell reconstitution after alpha-beta-depleted transplantation in children. Construction of the TCRbeta library involved unique molecular identifiers. TCRdb fed the PCR reads into MiXCR, producing one record per CDR3 protein. The sample includes just over 950,000 distinct CDR3 sequences, about 29% seen only once; the top ten take around 30%. Sequencing used PBMCs, mostly from graft donor cells, obtained 360 days after TCRalphabeta/CD19-depleted stem cell transplant. These receptors were taken from a boy under three years old who had a stem cell transplant for SCID, so the T cells may come from the graft donor.

This clonotype was counted only a few times. The CDR3 bases are TGTGCCAGCAGCCAAGGCCCCGGACAGTACTCCTACGAGCAGTACTTC. As protein: CASSQGPGQYSYEQYF. V gene TRBV3-1 combines with J gene TRBJ2-7; D perhaps matches TRBD1 (6 bases). V lost 1 base to trimming and J lost 0 bases, with 13 bases between them. The CDR3 totals 16 residues. Germline V lookup: CDR1 LGHDT, CDR2 YNNKEL (reference sequence).

This clonotype was picked up a small number of times. The chain employs TRBV28 and TRBJ1-3; D gene uncertain. The CDR3 consists of 13 residues. Germline CDR1 and CDR2: MDHEN and SYDVKM. Deletions cut 6 bases from V and 4 bases from J, with 10 bases between. CDR3 sequence (DNA): TGTGCCAGCAGCCTCTCCCGAGGAAACACCATATATTTT. This encodes CASSLSRGNTIYF.

This clonotype was seen only a few times. V and J are TRBV3-1 and TRBJ2-3; TRBD1 or TRBD2 may be the D gene (5 bases each). This CDR3 region has 13 residues. The germline CDR1 and CDR2 sequences are LGHDT and YNNKEL (reference sequence). V was clipped by 8 bases and J by 4 bases, with 13 bases between them. The CDR3 spells CASETRGADTQYF. The DNA for the CDR3 is TGTGCCAGCGAAACCCGGGGCGCAGATACGCAGTATTTT.

V is TRBV4-3 and J is TRBJ1-2; D is unclear. CDR1 and CDR2 (germline): LGHNA, YSLEER. Trimming cost V 1 base and J 4 bases, with 13 bases left between them. The CDR3 is 15 amino acids. DNA for the CDR3: TGCGCCAGCAGCCAAGGGTTGGACGGGTTCTATGGCTACACCTTC. It specifies CASSQGLDGFYGYTF.

This rearrangement joins TRBV20-1 to TRBJ2-1; 9 bases align to TRBD2. CDR3 length: 14 residues. Germline V gene data show CDR1 as DFQATT and CDR2 as SNEGSKA (reference sequence). Trimming at V came to 2 bases and at J to 8 bases, leaving 7 bases not matched to a gene. The CDR3 DNA follows: TGCAGTGCTAGAAAGGGCGGGGGGGCATATGAGCAGTTCTTC. This codes for CSARKGGGAYEQFF.

The CDR3 reads CASSGQGSTGELFF. CDR3 in DNA: TGTGCCAGCTCGGGACAGGGTAGCACCGGGGAGCTGTTTTTT. V gene TRBV18 combines with J gene TRBJ2-2, with 9 bases lining up with TRBD1. The germline V gene encodes CDR1 KGHSH and CDR2 LQKENI. With V trimmed by 6 bases and J by 4 bases, 3 bases remained unmatched. This CDR3 spans 14 amino acids.

This clonotype was observed a handful of times. The CDR3 DNA sequence: TGCAGTGCTACAGCTAGCGGACAGGGGAAGCAGTACTTC. Protein sequence: CSATASGQGKQYF. The V and J genes are TRBV20-1 and TRBJ2-7; TRBD1 matches 9 bases. Germline V gene lookup returns CDR1 DFQATT and CDR2 SNEGSKA (reference sequence). This CDR3 is 13 amino acids long. Trimming at V came to 4 bases and at J to 8 bases, leaving 9 bases not matched to a gene.

The V call is TRBV5-1, the J call TRBJ1-6; D not certain. Trimming shortened V by 0 bases and J by 14 bases, and 12 bases separated the two germline ends. Germline CDR1 and CDR2: SGHRS and YFSETQ. The CDR3 sequence is 13 residues long. CDR3 region: CASSLGAQGTLHF. As DNA, the CDR3 is TGCGCCAGCAGCTTGGGAGCTCAAGGGACCCTCCACTTT.

This sequence joins TRBV14 and TRBJ2-3, with D possibly called TRBD1 or TRBD2 (5 bases each). The germline gives CDR1 SGHDN, CDR2 FVKESK. Trimming took off 7 bases at V and 2 bases at J, with 13 bases between the two ends. CDR3 length equals 14 residues. Here the CDR3 reads CASNPGLITDTQYF. The CDR3 DNA follows: TGTGCCAGCAACCCGGGGCTTATCACAGATACGCAGTATTTT.

This clonotype was found a few times. The chain combines TRBV24-1 with TRBJ2-1; tentative D call: TRBD2 (6 bases). CDR1 and CDR2 from the germline V gene are KGHDR and SFDVKD. V was clipped by 5 bases and J by 0 bases, with 13 bases between them. This CDR3 comprises 16 residues. The CDR3 DNA is TGTGCCACCAGTGCCCCGGGGAGGATCTCCTACAATGAGCAGTTCTTC. Protein sequence: CATSAPGRISYNEQFF.

The chain recombines TRBV12-3 or TRBV12-4 with TRBJ1-1; D ambiguous. The V end was cut by 3 bases, the J end by 5 bases, with 22 bases between. This CDR3 region has 17 residues. CDR3 DNA: TGTGCCAGCAGTTTCTCGGGCAGTGGGCGTGTAGGGACTGAAGCTTTCTTT. This translates into CASSFSGSGRVGTEAFF.

A single count supports this clonotype. In DNA, the CDR3 is TGCGCCAGCAGCTTGGGACAGATCACCGGGGAGCTGTTTTTT. It yields the protein CASSLGQITGELFF. The chain has TRBV5-1 and TRBJ2-2, with D perhaps matching TRBD1 (5 bases). The germline CDR1 and CDR2 sequences are SGHRS and YFSETQ. This CDR3 contains 14 residues. V was cut by 0 bases and J by 4 bases, with 7 bases left in between.

J is TRBJ2-3 and V is TRBV20-1; weak D call: TRBD2 (6 bases). Per the germline V gene, CDR1 is DFQATT and CDR2 is SNEGSKA (reference sequence). The CDR3 extends over 15 amino acids. V was trimmed by 0 bases and J by 2 bases, leaving 12 bases between them. The CDR3 reads CSARDLWGVTDTQYF. The CDR3 DNA sequence: TGCAGTGCTAGAGATTTGTGGGGGGTCACAGATACGCAGTATTTT.

The gene calls are TRBV4-1 and TRBJ1-2; 8 nucleotides match TRBD1. The CDR3 has 15 amino acids. CDR1 and CDR2 from the germline V gene are MGHRA and YSYEKL. V shed 0 bases, J shed 4 bases, and the junction held 4 bases outside the gene matches. CDR3 amino acids: CASSQDRRGPYGYTF. The DNA of the CDR3 is TGCGCCAGCAGCCAAGATCGCAGGGGGCCCTATGGCTACACCTTC.

In this sample, this clonotype turned up a few times. The genes are TRBV7-7 and TRBJ2-5; D is perhaps TRBD2 (5 bases). The germline CDR1 and CDR2 sequences are SSHAT and FNYEAQ (reference sequence). This CDR3 has 15 amino acids. The V end lost 5 bases, the J end lost 2 bases, and 15 bases lay between the germline ends. Written as DNA, the CDR3 is TGTGCCAGCAGCCTTAGCTGGGGAGTACAAGAGACCCAGTACTTC. Translated: CASSLSWGVQETQYF.

V gene TRBV4-1 combines with J gene TRBJ2-4; 7 nucleotides line up with TRBD1. CDR1 and CDR2 from the germline V gene are MGHRA and YSYEKL. The CDR3 is 16 amino acids. J was trimmed by 2 bases and V by 4 bases; bases with no gene match: 8. In nucleotides, the CDR3 is TGCGCCAGCAGCCCCGCGACAGGGAAGTCCAAAAACATTCAGTACTTC. Translated: CASSPATGKSKNIQYF.

The chain joins TRBV20-1 to TRBJ2-7; D gene ambiguous. The germline V gene encodes CDR1 DFQATT and CDR2 SNEGSKA (reference sequence). The V gene lost 5 bases and the J gene lost 2 bases, with 16 bases spanning the gap. The CDR3 runs to 14 residues. CDR3 bases: TGCAGTGCTGACTCAGGTGTAGGTCCCTACGAGCAGTACTTC. It is translated as CSADSGVGPYEQYF.

The chain joins TRBV5-1 to TRBJ2-3, with D perhaps matching TRBD1 (6 bases). This CDR3 region has 13 residues. Trimming took 7 bases from V and 8 from J, leaving 17 bases between them. Germline V lookup: CDR1 SGHRS, CDR2 YFSETQ. The CDR3 sequence: CASSWTETATQYF. CDR3 sequence (DNA): TGCGCCAGCTCCTGGACAGAAACGGCTACGCAGTATTTT. Full variable domain (rest looked up from reference TRBV5-1 and TRBJ2-3): KAGVTQTPRYLIKTRGQQVTLSCSPISGHRSVSWYQQTPGQGLQFLFEYFSETQRNKGNFPGRFSGRQFSNSRSEMNVSTLELGDSALYLCASSWTETATQYFGPGTRLTVL.

This clonotype was counted a single time. The chain employs TRBV11-2 and TRBJ2-5, with D possibly TRBD1 on 5 matching bases. Per germline, CDR1 SGHAT and CDR2 FQNNGV. The CDR3 extends over 14 amino acids. Trimming took 3 bases from V and 0 from J, leaving 8 bases between them. Written as DNA, the CDR3 is TGTGCCAGCAGCTTGACAGTCCACCAAGAGACCCAGTACTTC. It yields the protein CASSLTVHQETQYF.

The J gene is TRBJ1-1, the V gene TRBV5-1, with D maybe TRBD1 (5 bases). Germline CDR1 SGHRS, CDR2 YFSETQ. V lost 5 bases and J lost 3, with 17 bases in between. This CDR3 region has 15 residues. This CDR3 reads CASSFTSGTHTEAFF. CDR3 coding DNA: TGCGCCAGCAGTTTTACGTCCGGGACCCACACTGAAGCTTTCTTT.

In nucleotides, the CDR3 is TGTGCCAGCAGCTTGATCAGGGGCGCCGGGACCCAGTACTTC. It codes for CASSLIRGAGTQYF. V is TRBV5-5 and J is TRBJ2-5, with a tentative D call TRBD1 (6 bases). Trimming removed 1 base at V and 7 bases at J, with 14 bases between. This CDR3 contains 14 residues. The germline gives CDR1 SGHKS, CDR2 YYEKEE (reference sequence).

There are a few counts of this clonotype. V is TRBV12-3 or TRBV12-4 and J is TRBJ2-3; D not resolved. V gave up 10 bases and J gave up 3 bases, with 8 bases separating them. This CDR3 is built from 11 residues. For the CDR3, the DNA is TGTGCCACCTCGTATACAGATACGCAGTATTTT. It encodes CATSYTDTQYF.

This rearrangement joins TRBV18 to TRBJ2-7; 7 nucleotides line up with TRBD1. Germline trimming cut 2 bases from V and 2 bases from J; bases unmatched to any gene: 6. Germline lookup yields CDR1 KGHSH and CDR2 LQKENI. The CDR3 sequence is 15 residues long. The chain's CDR3 is CASSPKGQPTYEQYF. In DNA, the CDR3 is TGTGCCAGCTCACCAAAGGGACAGCCTACCTACGAGCAGTACTTC.

The chain employs TRBV27 and TRBJ2-2; perhaps TRBD2 as D (5 bases). With 6 bases removed from V and 0 bases from J, the gap between germline ends came to 17 bases. CDR1 MNHEY and CDR2 SMNVEV come from the germline V gene (reference sequence). The CDR3 spans 17 residues. CDR3 protein: CASRGGGFSPNTGELFF. The CDR3 DNA follows: TGTGCCAGCAGAGGAGGAGGTTTCTCACCGAACACCGGGGAGCTGTTTTTT.

The CDR3 sequence: CSAPRASGEGQPQHF. CDR3 sequence (DNA): TGCAGTGCGCCCCGGGCCAGCGGGGAGGGTCAGCCCCAGCATTTT. The genes are TRBV20-1 and TRBJ1-5, with D uncertain. V lost 6 bases and J 6 bases, leaving 21 bases between the germline ends. CDR1 DFQATT and CDR2 SNEGSKA come from the germline V gene (reference sequence). This CDR3 is 15 amino acids long.

This CDR3 is CATNTPGTVTYEQYF. The DNA of the CDR3 is TGTGCCACCAACACGCCCGGGACAGTCACCTACGAGCAGTACTTC. The chain combines TRBV2 with TRBJ2-7, with 7 bases identical to TRBD1. Germline V CDR1 and CDR2: SNHLY, FYNNEI. V was clipped by 10 bases and J by 2 bases; unmatched bases: 14. CDR3 length: 15 residues.

This chain links TRBV12-3 or TRBV12-4 with TRBJ2-1, with unresolved D. Between the trimmed V and J ends, which lost 3 bases and 5 bases, there was a span of 11 bases. This CDR3 is built from 14 residues. The CDR3 spells CASSFWGRHNEQFF. CDR3 sequence (DNA): TGTGCCAGCAGTTTCTGGGGTAGGCACAATGAGCAGTTCTTC.

The rearrangement links TRBV3-1 to TRBJ2-6, with D hard to call. Between the trimmed V and J ends, which lost 1 base and 0 bases, there was a span of 7 bases. Germline V gene sequence: CDR1 LGHDT, CDR2 YNNKEL (reference sequence). The CDR3 is 16 amino acids. CDR3 sequence: CASSQVRSSGANVLTF. The CDR3 nucleotides read TGTGCCAGCAGCCAAGTCCGAAGCTCTGGGGCCAACGTCCTGACTTTC.

The rearrangement joins TRBV28 to TRBJ2-7; 10 bases match TRBD2. J gave up 3 bases and V 6 bases, and 17 bases lay outside the gene matches. Germline CDR1 is MDHEN and CDR2 is SYDVKM. The CDR3 length is 18 residues. The CDR3 protein is CASSPPQGGTSVFYEQYF. In DNA, the CDR3 is TGTGCCAGCAGCCCCCCACAAGGGGGGACTAGCGTCTTCTACGAGCAGTACTTC.

This chain uses TRBV7-8 with TRBJ1-5, with D perhaps matching TRBD1 (5 bases). V was clipped by 5 bases and J by 2 bases, with 16 bases between them. The germline V gene encodes CDR1 SGHVS and CDR2 FQNEAQ. This CDR3 region has 16 residues. CDR3 loop: CASSLRRVGGNQPQHF. The CDR3 DNA sequence: TGTGCCAGCAGCCTTCGACGAGTAGGGGGCAATCAGCCCCAGCATTTT. The variable domain in full, completed from reference TRBV7-8 and TRBJ1-5, reads GAGVSQSPRYKVAKRGQDVALRCDPISGHVSLFWYQQALGQGPEFLTYFQNEAQLDKSGLPSDRFFAERPEGSVSTLKIQRTQQEDSAVYLCASSLRRVGGNQPQHFGDGTRLSIL.

The genes are TRBV5-5 and TRBJ2-3, with 8 bases matching TRBD2. CDR3 size: 17 residues. V shed 0 bases, J shed 4 bases, and the junction held 10 bases outside the gene matches. Germline CDR1 and CDR2: SGHKS and YYEKEE (reference sequence). CDR3: CASSLGAGGGRADTQYF. Written as DNA, the CDR3 is TGTGCCAGCAGCTTGGGGGCCGGGGGGGGTAGGGCAGATACGCAGTATTTT.